The 17 T cell receptor beta chains below all came from one sample that was sequenced in a study of T cell responses to AZD1222 COVID-19 vaccine. The data were produced by immunoSEQ multiplex PCR, yet TCRdb's version contains in-frame clones alone and is incomplete. This sample carries about 130,000 clones, more than 70% of them seen once, and the ten largest clones take approximately 1.5%. The sequencing here drew on peripheral blood, taken on day 0 of AZD1222 vaccination. These TCRs come from an adult in good health.

The sample holds one count of this clone. The chain has TRBV9 and TRBJ2-7; 9 bases line up with TRBD2. CDR1 and CDR2 from the germline V gene are SGDLS and YYNGEE. This CDR3 comprises 16 residues. Losses at the gene ends were 0 bases for V and 5 bases for J; bases not matched to a gene: 9. CDR3 loop: CASSVGPGLAAHEQYF. CDR3 nucleotide sequence: TGTGCCAGCAGCGTAGGACCGGGACTAGCTGCCCACGAGCAGTACTTC.

Only a few counts were recorded for this clone. The genes are TRBV6-5 and TRBJ1-2, with D possibly TRBD1 on 6 matching bases. Deletions cut 6 bases from V and 8 bases from J, with 13 bases between. CDR1 is MNHEY and CDR2 is SVGAGI in the germline V gene. This CDR3 comprises 12 residues. The CDR3 DNA reads as TGTGCCAGCAGCTACAGGGCGGGGGGCTACACCTTC. This translates into CASSYRAGGYTF.

In this sample, this clone turned up once. The chain uses TRBV18 and TRBJ2-3; D perhaps matches TRBD1 (5 bases). Per germline, CDR1 KGHSH and CDR2 LQKENI. This CDR3 is built from 14 residues. V was clipped by 3 bases and J by 3 bases, with 10 bases between them. The CDR3 loop reads CASSPHRWTDTQYF. CDR3 DNA sequence: TGTGCCAGCTCACCCCACAGGTGGACAGATACGCAGTATTTT.

The chain carries TRBV20-1 and TRBJ1-5; tentative D call: TRBD1 (6 bases). Trimming took off 3 bases at V and 5 bases at J, with 17 bases between the two ends. Germline V CDR1 and CDR2: DFQATT, SNEGSKA (reference sequence). The CDR3 loop spans 15 amino acids. The CDR3 here is CSASVSDRNYQPQHF. CDR3 coding DNA: TGCAGTGCTAGTGTATCGGACAGAAATTATCAGCCCCAGCATTTT.

This clone has just a few counts. This rearrangement joins TRBV6-6 to TRBJ1-5; 9 bases fit TRBD1. Trimming at V came to 5 bases and at J to 8 bases, leaving 19 bases not matched to a gene. CDR1 MNHNY and CDR2 SVGAGI come from the germline V gene (reference sequence). The CDR3 is 18 amino acids. This CDR3 reads CASSLRKRWTGDVEPQHF. The CDR3 DNA sequence: TGTGCCAGCAGTCTCCGGAAGAGGTGGACAGGGGATGTTGAGCCCCAGCATTTT.

This sequence joins TRBV30 and TRBJ1-2; no clear D. CDR1 is GTSNPN and CDR2 is SVGIG in the germline V gene (reference sequence). There are 12 residues in the CDR3. The V end was cut by 0 bases, the J end by 0 bases, with 2 bases between. This CDR3 is CAWSVSNYGYTF. The CDR3 nucleotides read TGTGCCTGGAGTGTATCTAACTATGGCTACACCTTC.

The rearrangement links TRBV6-5 to TRBJ2-1; no firm D call. Germline values: CDR1 MNHEY, CDR2 SVGAGI. The CDR3 covers 14 residues. V lost 0 bases and J lost 8, with 11 bases in between. CDR3 in amino acids: CASSYSKAADEQFF. CDR3 nucleotides: TGTGCCAGCAGTTACTCGAAGGCTGCGGATGAGCAGTTCTTC.

The J gene is TRBJ2-7, the V gene TRBV6-1; tentative D call: TRBD2 (6 bases). Germline loops: CDR1 MNHNS, CDR2 SASEGT. Trimming took off 2 bases at V and 3 bases at J, with 8 bases between the two ends. The CDR3 consists of 13 residues. The CDR3 nucleotides are TGTGCCAGCAGTGAACTAGCGTACTACGAGCAGTACTTC. Encoded protein: CASSELAYYEQYF.

The chain couples TRBV11-3 to TRBJ2-1, with 8 bases fitting TRBD2. The CDR3 runs to 13 residues. Looked up from germline, CDR1 is SGHNT and CDR2 is YENEEA. V shed 4 bases and J 9 bases; nucleotides not matched to a gene: 5. Written as DNA, the CDR3 is TGTGCCAGCAGCTCCGCGGCGGGAGGTGAGCAGTTCTTC. This sequence encodes CASSSAAGGEQFF.

The rearrangement joins TRBV2 to TRBJ1-1; D gene unclear. This CDR3 has 13 amino acids. Trimming left V 3 bases short and J 5 bases short, with 10 bases between. Germline CDR1 is SNHLY and CDR2 is FYNNEI. Written as DNA, the CDR3 is TGTGCCAGCAGTGACCCAATCGGGACTGAAGCTTTCTTT. It yields the protein CASSDPIGTEAFF.

The chain uses TRBV28 and TRBJ1-2, with TRBD1 matching 7 bases. CDR1 is MDHEN, CDR2 SYDVKM, per germline. With V trimmed by 4 bases and J by 2 bases, 7 bases remained unmatched. This CDR3 has 15 residues. CDR3 bases: TGTGCCAGCAGTTCCACAGGGGCCGTAAACTATGGCTACACCTTC. This codes for CASSSTGAVNYGYTF.

The rearrangement joins TRBV7-2 to TRBJ2-5; 10 nucleotides align to TRBD2. V was clipped by 1 base and J by 4 bases; unmatched bases: 6. CDR1 SGHTA and CDR2 FQGNSA come from the germline V gene. There are 16 residues in the CDR3. CDR3 sequence: CASSLVSGRGSETQYF. For the CDR3, the DNA is TGTGCCAGCAGCTTAGTAAGCGGGAGGGGGTCAGAGACCCAGTACTTC.

The rearrangement joins TRBV28 to TRBJ2-3, with TRBD2 identical over 11 bases. V dropped 2 bases and J dropped 1; count of bases not matched to a gene: 11. CDR3 length equals 19 residues. The V gene's germline CDR1 is MDHEN and CDR2 SYDVKM. This CDR3 reads CASSLQTSGATSGTDTQYF. The DNA for the CDR3 is TGTGCCAGCAGTTTACAGACTAGCGGGGCAACCTCCGGCACAGATACGCAGTATTTT.

V usage is TRBV11-1 and J usage is TRBJ1-1; 8 bases are shared with TRBD1. Germline V gene lookup returns CDR1 SGHAT and CDR2 FQDESV (reference sequence). The CDR3 is 15 amino acids. V dropped 3 bases and J dropped 2; count of bases not matched to a gene: 5. The CDR3 nucleotides are TGTGCCAGCAGCTTCTCCGGGACAGGTAACACTGAAGCTTTCTTT. Encoded protein: CASSFSGTGNTEAFF.

The chain joins TRBV27 to TRBJ2-5; D not certain. Germline values: CDR1 MNHEY, CDR2 SMNVEV (reference sequence). The CDR3 extends over 13 amino acids. V was shortened by 2 bases and J by 1 base, with 5 bases between the two germline ends. The DNA of the CDR3 is TGTGCCAGCAGTTTAGCAATCCAAGAGACCCAGTACTTC. Its protein is CASSLAIQETQYF.

This chain uses TRBV6-6 with TRBJ2-7; 8 bases map to TRBD1. The junction had 4 bases not matched to a gene; V was cut back by 4 bases and J by 2 bases. The CDR3 runs 14 residues. The V gene's germline CDR1 is MNHNY and CDR2 SVGAGI (reference sequence). The CDR3 nucleotides are TGTGCCAGCAGTTTGGACAGGGAACCCTACGAGCAGTACTTC. Its translation: CASSLDREPYEQYF.

The chain is built from TRBV6-4 and TRBJ2-6; possible D gene TRBD1, 6 bases. This CDR3 region has 19 residues. V lost 6 bases, J lost 4 bases, and 25 bases lay in between. Germline V lookup: CDR1 MRHNA, CDR2 SNTAGT. The CDR3 coding sequence is TGTGCCAGCAGCCGCCAACCAGGGGCTACCTCTGCCGGGGCCAACGTCCTGACTTTC. It is translated as CASSRQPGATSAGANVLTF.